Listed here is a single TCR beta chain. Its target is not known. The source of the sample is a study of T cells after yellow fever vaccination. Whole-study results and caveats: A large majority of primary-vaccination clones showed up again after the booster (96% CD4, approximately 90% CD8).

The authors made TCR cDNA by 5'RACE template switching, adding a universal primer site and UMIs. TCRdb reprocessed the 5' RACE reads via MiXCR and lists one record per CDR3 protein. The data show 250,000 to 350,000 distinct CDR3 sequences, 6.8% seen once. CDR3 size: 12 residues. CDR1 is MNHEY, CDR2 SVGEGT, per germline. Trimming cost V 2 bases and J 7 bases, with 3 bases left between them. The origin of this receptor is a man in his late teens or twenties who received the YFV17D yellow fever vaccine. V is TRBV6-2 or TRBV6-3 and J is TRBJ1-6, with no clear D. Sequences were derived from PBMCs, sampled around 45 days after the first yellow fever vaccination. CDR3 protein: CASSYVNSPLHF. In DNA, the CDR3 is TGTGCCAGCAGTTACGTCAATTCACCCCTCCACTTT.